Below, 28 T cell receptor beta chains from the same sample are listed, as sequenced in a study of OX40 agonist ivuxolimab in advanced cancers. Profiled with immunoSEQ multiplex PCR; TCRdb holds only in-frame clones, not every one. The data show 65,000 or so clones, with roughly 90% seen just once and roughly 5.1% held by the top ten. The source was CD4+ or CD8+ T cells sorted from blood, collected in a trial of the OX40 agonist ivuxolimab. The receptors shown here come from an adult with an advanced solid tumor such as melanoma, head and neck, liver or kidney cancer.

This clone was counted a single time. The chain carries TRBV15 and TRBJ1-5, with D unresolved. The germline V gene encodes CDR1 LNHNV and CDR2 YYDKDF (reference sequence). V lost 0 bases, J lost 3 bases, and 9 bases lay in between. The CDR3 spans 15 residues. The CDR3 protein is CATSREGPPNQPQHF. CDR3 sequence (DNA): TGTGCCACCAGCAGAGAGGGCCCCCCCAATCAGCCCCAGCATTTT.

The chain is built from TRBV15 and TRBJ2-7; D unclear. V lost 3 bases and J 4 bases, leaving 7 bases between the germline ends. CDR1 is LNHNV, CDR2 YYDKDF, per germline (reference sequence). The CDR3 totals 12 residues. CDR3 residues: CATSRQEYEQYF. The CDR3 bases are TGTGCCACCAGCAGGCAGGAGTACGAGCAGTACTTC.

This clone was counted between two and nine times. The chain uses TRBV28 and TRBJ1-2; no clear D gene. This CDR3 has 13 residues. Trimming took off 5 bases at V and 0 bases at J, with 7 bases between the two ends. Germline V lookup: CDR1 MDHEN, CDR2 SYDVKM. CDR3 sequence: CASSRNPNYGYTF. CDR3 in DNA: TGTGCCAGCAGTCGAAATCCTAACTATGGCTACACCTTC.

J is TRBJ2-7 and V is TRBV9; D is possibly TRBD1 (6 bases). CDR3 size: 15 residues. V lost 0 bases and J 3 bases, leaving 13 bases between the germline ends. CDR1 and CDR2 from the germline V gene are SGDLS and YYNGEE. CDR3 sequence (DNA): TGTGCCAGCAGCGTAGGGGGGCAGGGAGTCTACGAGCAGTACTTC. Encoded protein: CASSVGGQGVYEQYF.

This chain uses TRBV6-1 with TRBJ2-7; the match to TRBD1 covers 7 bases. CDR1 MNHNS and CDR2 SASEGT come from the germline V gene. The length of the CDR3 is 15 residues. The V segment lost 6 bases and the J segment 2 bases; nucleotides outside the gene matches: 10. CDR3 sequence (DNA): TGTGCCAGCAGACCTAACGGACAGGTTCCCTACGAGCAGTACTTC. This encodes CASRPNGQVPYEQYF.

The chain employs TRBV5-1 and TRBJ2-3; D gene unclear. This CDR3 contains 14 residues. V was shortened by 3 bases and J by 4 bases, with 12 bases between the two germline ends. Germline CDR1 SGHRS, CDR2 YFSETQ. CDR3 loop: CASSSRPAPDTQYF. For the CDR3, the DNA is TGCGCCAGCAGCTCTCGTCCGGCCCCAGATACGCAGTATTTT.

V and J are TRBV5-1 and TRBJ1-1; TRBD1 matches 11 bases. Germline V gives CDR1 SGHRS, CDR2 YFSETQ. V lost 4 bases and J lost 0; bases outside the gene matches: 5. The CDR3 has 16 residues. As DNA, the CDR3 is TGCGCCAGCAGCCTAGGGACAGGGGGTATGAACACTGAAGCTTTCTTT. It translates to CASSLGTGGMNTEAFF.

The rearrangement joins TRBV28 to TRBJ2-1, with D uncertain. V was trimmed by 5 bases and J by 0 bases, leaving 11 bases between them. The CDR3 covers 15 residues. CDR1 and CDR2 (germline): MDHEN, SYDVKM. Here the CDR3 reads CASSPPASSYNEQFF. The CDR3 nucleotides are TGTGCCAGCAGTCCACCAGCGAGCTCCTACAATGAGCAGTTCTTC. Drawing the rest from reference TRBV28 and TRBJ2-1, the complete variable domain is DVKVTQSSRYLVKRTGEKVFLECVQDMDHENMFWYRQDPGLGLRLIYFSYDVKMKEKGDIPEGYSVSREKKERFSLILESASTNQTSMYLCASSPPASSYNEQFFGPGTRLTVL.

The CDR3 loop is CASSLWGDGDYEQYF. CDR3 sequence (DNA): TGCGCCAGCAGCTTGTGGGGGGATGGGGACTACGAGCAGTACTTC. V gene TRBV5-1 combines with J gene TRBJ2-7; possible D gene TRBD2, 6 bases. The CDR3 has 15 amino acids. Germline lookup yields CDR1 SGHRS and CDR2 YFSETQ. The germline V and J ends were trimmed by 1 base and 3 bases, with 14 bases remaining between them.

The chain recombines TRBV7-9 with TRBJ2-3; D could derive from TRBD1 or TRBD2 (5 bases each). Trimming removed 10 bases at V and 0 bases at J, with 17 bases between. The germline CDR1 and CDR2 sequences are SEHNR and FQNEAQ (reference sequence). The length of the CDR3 is 15 residues. The CDR3 spells CAIPEGYLSTDTQYF. The CDR3 region has the DNA TGTGCCATCCCCGAGGGGTATCTTAGCACAGATACGCAGTATTTT.

This rearrangement joins TRBV14 to TRBJ2-2; 8 positions match TRBD1. Per germline, CDR1 SGHDN and CDR2 FVKESK. CDR3 length equals 16 residues. V shed 5 bases, J shed 2 bases, and the junction held 7 bases outside the gene matches. The CDR3 DNA follows: TGTGCCAGCAGCTTTTTGACAGGGGATAACACCGGGGAGCTGTTTTTT. Its protein product is CASSFLTGDNTGELFF. Combining the CDR3 with reference TRBV14 and TRBJ2-2 gives the whole variable domain EAGVTQFPSHSVIEKGQTVTLRCDPISGHDNLYWYRRVMGKEIKFLLHFVKESKQDESGMPNNRFLAERTGGTYSTLKVQPAELEDSGVYFCASSFLTGDNTGELFFGEGSRLTVL.

The chain carries TRBV19 and TRBJ2-1; the D gene could be TRBD1 or TRBD2 (6 bases each). CDR1 is LNHDA, CDR2 SQIVND, per germline (reference sequence). Trimming left V 7 bases short and J 4 bases short, with 17 bases between. This CDR3 region has 15 residues. CDR3 in DNA: TGTGCCAGTATCGGGGGCCCCATTTTTTACAATGAGCAGTTCTTC. Amino acids: CASIGGPIFYNEQFF.

The rearrangement joins TRBV19 to TRBJ1-2; 7 nucleotides align to TRBD1. Losses at the gene ends were 6 bases for V and 2 bases for J; bases not matched to a gene: 3. Germline CDR1 reads LNHDA; CDR2 reads SQIVND (reference sequence). The length of the CDR3 is 13 residues. DNA for the CDR3: TGTGCCAGTAGATGGGACAGAAACTATGGCTACACCTTC. This translates into CASRWDRNYGYTF.

The chain couples TRBV21-1 to TRBJ1-6; the D call of TRBD1 is as the table states it, not checked on the DNA. TRBV21-1 is a pseudogene segment. CDR3 length equals 18 residues. The CDR3 sequence is CASSMGQGVASYNSPLHF. CDR3 bases: TGTGCCAGCAGCATGGGACAGGGGGTTGCGTCCTATAATTCACCCCTCCACTTT.

The gene calls are TRBV14 and TRBJ2-7, with D tentatively TRBD1 (5 bases). Germline V CDR1 and CDR2: SGHDN, FVKESK. Trimming removed 2 bases from V and 0 bases from J, with 14 bases in between. This CDR3 comprises 16 residues. The CDR3 DNA is TGTGCCAGCAGCCAAAAGAAGGCAGGGCTCTCCTACGAGCAGTACTTC. It encodes CASSQKKAGLSYEQYF.

This chain links TRBV18 with TRBJ2-3; 9 nucleotides match TRBD2. The ends lost 6 bases at V and 4 bases at J; junction bases unmatched: 11. Germline-derived CDR1 and CDR2 are KGHSH and LQKENI. The CDR3 spans 16 residues. The CDR3 loop reads CASSPGDSGSADTQYF. CDR3 bases: TGTGCCAGCTCTCCTGGTGATAGCGGGAGTGCAGATACGCAGTATTTT.

The chain is built from TRBV7-9 and TRBJ1-2; D gene unclear. Germline CDR1 SEHNR, CDR2 FQNEAQ (reference sequence). This CDR3 region has 12 residues. V shed 3 bases and J shed 7 bases, with 9 bases lying between them. The CDR3 DNA sequence: TGTGCCAGCAGCTTTAGCCAGGCTGGCTACACCTTC. Amino acid sequence: CASSFSQAGYTF.

The rearrangement joins TRBV7-8 to TRBJ1-1; D might be TRBD1 (6 bases). Between the trimmed V and J ends, which lost 0 bases and 9 bases, there was a span of 8 bases. The CDR3 has 12 residues. The germline gives CDR1 SGHVS, CDR2 FQNEAQ. Here the CDR3 DNA reads TGTGCCAGCAGCTTAGCTACAGGGCAAGCTTTCTTT. Translating gives CASSLATGQAFF.

The J gene is TRBJ2-6, the V gene TRBV28, with D possibly matching TRBD1 (5 bases). Germline-derived CDR1 and CDR2 are MDHEN and SYDVKM. The length of the CDR3 is 17 residues. V gave up 3 bases and J gave up 1 base, with 13 bases separating them. The CDR3 region has the DNA TGTGCCAGCAGTTTCAGGCCCTCAGGGTCTGGGGCCAACGTCCTGACTTTC. As protein: CASSFRPSGSGANVLTF.

This chain links TRBV15 with TRBJ2-3; D uncertain. Looked up from germline, CDR1 is LNHNV and CDR2 is YYDKDF (reference sequence). The V end lost 2 bases, the J end lost 0 bases, and 0 bases lay between the germline ends. CDR3 length: 12 residues. CDR3 in DNA: TGTGCCACCAGCAGAAGCACAGATACGCAGTATTTT. This sequence encodes CATSRSTDTQYF. Looking up the rest from reference TRBV15 and TRBJ2-3 gives the full variable domain: DAMVIQNPRYQVTQFGKPVTLSCSQTLNHNVMYWYQQKSSQAPKLLFHYYDKDFNNEADTPDNFQSRRPNTSFCFLDIRSPGLGDTAMYLCATSRSTDTQYFGPGTRLTVL.

The gene calls are TRBV6-5 and TRBJ2-7; no definite D call. CDR3 length equals 14 residues. CDR1 and CDR2 from the germline V gene are MNHEY and SVGAGI. Trimming stripped 6 bases from V and 6 bases from J, with 18 bases between. The CDR3, as DNA: TGTGCCAGCAGGCGTAGGGCGGAGAAAGGCGAGCAGTACTTC. Its translation: CASRRRAEKGEQYF.

This chain uses TRBV7-2 with TRBJ2-3; no reliable D call. This CDR3 comprises 12 residues. CDR1 and CDR2 from the germline V gene are SGHTA and FQGNSA. V lost 6 bases, J lost 4 bases, and 8 bases lay in between. CDR3 nucleotides: TGTGCCAGCAGGGCAGGTTCAGATACGCAGTATTTT. Translated, it gives CASRAGSDTQYF.

CDR3 amino acids: CASSLLGSGNTIYF. The CDR3 nucleotides read TGTGCCAGCAGCTTGCTTGGGTCTGGAAACACCATATATTTT. V usage is TRBV5-8 and J usage is TRBJ1-3; D ambiguous. Trimming took 1 base from V and 1 from J, leaving 6 bases between them. CDR1 and CDR2 (germline): SGHTS, YDEGEE. The CDR3 loop spans 14 amino acids.

This chain uses TRBV30 with TRBJ2-3; D is undetermined. Germline values: CDR1 GTSNPN, CDR2 SVGIG (reference sequence). CDR3 size: 11 residues. V dropped 2 bases and J dropped 2 bases, with 2 bases sitting between them. The CDR3 coding sequence is TGTGCCTGGAGTCCCACAGATACGCAGTATTTT. Translating gives CAWSPTDTQYF. Combining the CDR3 with reference TRBV30 and TRBJ2-3 gives the whole variable domain SQTIHQWPATLVQPVGSPLSLECTVEGTSNPNLYWYRQAAGRGLQLLFYSVGIGQISSEVPQNLSASRPQDRQFILSSKKLLLSDSGFYLCAWSPTDTQYFGPGTRLTVL.

The J gene is TRBJ1-3, the V gene TRBV7-2, with 7 nucleotides matching TRBD1. The V gene's germline CDR1 is SGHTA and CDR2 FQGNSA. The CDR3 length is 15 residues. The J segment lost 2 bases and the V segment lost 3 bases, leaving 4 bases of the junction unmatched. In DNA, the CDR3 is TGTGCCAGCAGCTTCACCGGGACAGCTGGAAACACCATATATTTT. This sequence encodes CASSFTGTAGNTIYF.

This clone was seen once. The chain recombines TRBV7-3 with TRBJ2-3; the match to TRBD2 covers 7 bases. V was clipped by 5 bases and J by 2 bases; unmatched bases: 7. From germline, CDR1 is SGHTA and CDR2 FQGTGA. This CDR3 is built from 15 residues. The CDR3 DNA reads as TGTGCCAGCAGCCCCGCTAGCGGACCCACAGATACGCAGTATTTT. This codes for CASSPASGPTDTQYF.

The J gene is TRBJ1-5, the V gene TRBV5-1; D gene uncertain. This CDR3 region has 15 residues. The germline V gene encodes CDR1 SGHRS and CDR2 YFSETQ. V lost 1 base and J lost 0, with 8 bases in between. The CDR3 loop is CASSLSGDSNQPQHF. The CDR3 coding sequence is TGCGCCAGCAGCTTGAGCGGTGATAGCAATCAGCCCCAGCATTTT.

CDR3 bases: TGTGCCATCAGTGAGTCCATGAACACTGAAGCTTTCTTT. Residues: CAISESMNTEAFF. This chain connects TRBV10-3 to TRBJ1-1; no clear D. The V gene's germline CDR1 is ENHRY and CDR2 SYGVKD. CDR3 length: 13 amino acids. The germline V and J ends were trimmed by 0 bases and 0 bases, with 2 bases remaining between them.